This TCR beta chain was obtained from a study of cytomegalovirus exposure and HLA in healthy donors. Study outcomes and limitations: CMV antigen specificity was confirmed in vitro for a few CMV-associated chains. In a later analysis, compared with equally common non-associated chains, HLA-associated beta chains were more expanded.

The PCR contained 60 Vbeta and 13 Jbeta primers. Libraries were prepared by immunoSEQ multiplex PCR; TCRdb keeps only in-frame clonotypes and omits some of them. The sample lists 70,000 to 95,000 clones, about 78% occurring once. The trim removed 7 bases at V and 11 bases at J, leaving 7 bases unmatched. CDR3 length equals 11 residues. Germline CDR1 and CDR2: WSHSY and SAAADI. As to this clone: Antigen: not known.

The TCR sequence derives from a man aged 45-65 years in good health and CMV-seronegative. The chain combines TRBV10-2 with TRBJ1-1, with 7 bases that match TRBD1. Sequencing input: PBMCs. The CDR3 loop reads CASTEGAQAFF. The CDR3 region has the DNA TGCGCCAGCACAGAGGGGGCCCAGGCTTTCTTT.